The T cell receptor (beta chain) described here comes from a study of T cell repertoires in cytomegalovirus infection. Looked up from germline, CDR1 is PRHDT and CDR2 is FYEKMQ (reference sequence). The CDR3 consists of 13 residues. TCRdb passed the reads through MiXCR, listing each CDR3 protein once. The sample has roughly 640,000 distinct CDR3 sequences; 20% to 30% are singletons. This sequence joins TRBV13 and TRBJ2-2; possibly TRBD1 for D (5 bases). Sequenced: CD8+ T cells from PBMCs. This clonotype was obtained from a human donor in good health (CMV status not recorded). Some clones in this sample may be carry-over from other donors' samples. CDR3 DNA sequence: TGTGCGCTGGGGCAGTGGGACACCGGGGAGCTGTTTTTT. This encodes CALGQWDTGELFF.